This T cell receptor beta chain was recovered during a study of blood T cells in healthy people across ages. Study-wide points: Unsorted PBMCs blocked a conclusive comparison of naive and antigen-experienced cells.

A second PCR of 7 to 11 cycles used a sample-barcoded 5' primer and a J-beta primer mix. Each cDNA was tagged by a template-switch adaptor containing 12 random nucleotides. MiXCR, applied by TCRdb to the 5' RACE reads, yields one record per CDR3 protein. Counted here are over 500,000 distinct CDR3 sequences, roughly a quarter occurring once; the ten biggest clones make up approximately 3.6%. Germline V CDR1 and CDR2: SNHLY, FYNNEI. The CDR3 is 12 amino acids. Deletions cut 2 bases from V and 8 bases from J, with 9 bases between. This clonotype has a handful of counts. Antigen unknown. These data also formed part of another study, on T cells of mothers and their children.

The chain uses TRBV2 and TRBJ1-2; no clear D gene. Sequencing was carried out using blood. The clonotype originates from a boy younger than 10 in good health. For the CDR3, the DNA is TGTGCCAGCAGTGAACGAGGCAGGGGCTACACCTTC. The encoded protein is CASSERGRGYTF.